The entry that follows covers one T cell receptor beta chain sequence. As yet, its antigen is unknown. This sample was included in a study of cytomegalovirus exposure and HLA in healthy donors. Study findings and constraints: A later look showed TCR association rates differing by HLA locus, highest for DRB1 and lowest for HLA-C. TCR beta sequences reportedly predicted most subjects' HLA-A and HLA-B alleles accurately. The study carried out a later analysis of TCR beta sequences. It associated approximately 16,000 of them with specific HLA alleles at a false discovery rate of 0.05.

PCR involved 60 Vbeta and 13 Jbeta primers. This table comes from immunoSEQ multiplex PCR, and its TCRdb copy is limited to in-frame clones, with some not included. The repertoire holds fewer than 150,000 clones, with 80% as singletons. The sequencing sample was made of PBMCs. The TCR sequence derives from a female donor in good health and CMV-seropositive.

CDR3 residues: CATSTRETQYF. CDR3 coding DNA: TGTGCCACTTCGACCAGGGAGACCCAGTACTTC. The genes are TRBV27 and TRBJ2-5, with D uncertain. The CDR3 runs 11 residues. V gave up 10 bases and J gave up 5 bases, with 11 bases separating them. Germline assignment: CDR1 MNHEY and CDR2 SMNVEV (reference sequence).